This paragraph reports one T cell receptor beta chain. CDR1 is KGHSH, CDR2 LQKENI, per germline. V lost 3 bases and J 4 bases, leaving 12 bases between the germline ends. The CDR3 consists of 15 residues. The data belong to a study of control samples from healthy donors and cancer patients. TCRdb's copy holds only in-frame clones and misses some; the assay was immunoSEQ multiplex PCR. The data hold approximately 70,000 clones, with over 75% observed a single time. V gene TRBV18 combines with J gene TRBJ2-2; unclear D gene. The sequencing sample was made of PBMCs. This receptor was obtained from a woman aged 50 to 60 with head and neck cancer. CDR3 loop: CASSPLKAFTGELFF. For the CDR3, the DNA is TGTGCCAGCTCACCGCTTAAGGCGTTCACCGGGGAGCTGTTTTTT.